This passage covers 6 T cell receptor beta chains from one sample sequenced in a study of early T cells in non-severe SARS-CoV-2 infection. TCRdb used MiXCR to reprocess the 5' RACE reads, holding one entry per CDR3 protein. The sample includes about 18,000 distinct CDR3 sequences, 5.9% seen only once; the top ten take about 6%. Sequenced material: whole blood. Receptor source: an adult who was a healthcare worker with PCR-confirmed SARS-CoV-2 infection or an uninfected control (not recorded which).

This clonotype was observed at least ten times. The chain recombines TRBV28 with TRBJ1-1, with D uncertain. Between the trimmed V and J ends, which lost 0 bases and 3 bases, there was a span of 8 bases. This CDR3 has 14 amino acids. Germline V gives CDR1 MDHEN, CDR2 SYDVKM. The CDR3 here is CASSLWSRYTEAFF. CDR3 coding DNA: TGTGCCAGCAGTTTATGGAGCAGGTACACTGAAGCTTTCTTT.

At least ten counts were recorded for this clonotype. The chain carries TRBV2 and TRBJ2-5; unclear D gene. Germline V gene sequence: CDR1 SNHLY, CDR2 FYNNEI. CDR3 length equals 17 residues. V lost 2 bases and J 2 bases, leaving 18 bases between the germline ends. CDR3 protein: CASSEKRQTQRQETQYF. The CDR3 nucleotides read TGTGCCAGCAGTGAAAAACGGCAGACACAACGACAAGAGACCCAGTACTTC.

This clonotype was seen many times. The rearrangement uses TRBV6-4 and TRBJ2-1; TRBD2 agrees at 10 bases. Germline loops: CDR1 MRHNA, CDR2 SNTAGT. V gave up 4 bases and J gave up 4 bases; unmatched junction bases: 4. This CDR3 is built from 15 residues. The CDR3 nucleotides read TGTGCCAGCAGTGTAACTAGCGGGGATTACAATGAGCAGTTCTTC. Protein: CASSVTSGDYNEQFF.

This clonotype showed up many times. The rearrangement uses TRBV12-3 or TRBV12-4 and TRBJ2-4, with 15 nucleotides matching TRBD2. J gave up 7 bases and V 5 bases, and 6 bases lay outside the gene matches. The CDR3 spans 16 residues. The CDR3 loop reads CASSPGLAGGENIQYF. The CDR3 region has the DNA TGTGCCAGCAGTCCGGGACTAGCGGGAGGCGAGAACATTCAGTACTTC.

This clonotype was counted at least ten times. This chain connects TRBV7-8 to TRBJ2-5; tentatively, D is TRBD2 (6 bases). The CDR3 is 19 residues long. Per germline, CDR1 SGHVS and CDR2 FQNEAQ. The germline V and J ends were trimmed by 5 bases and 4 bases, with 29 bases remaining between them. CDR3 nucleotides: TGTGCCAGCAGCCCACCGATAACTAAGACTAGTCAAGGCCGAGAGACCCAGTACTTC. Translation: CASSPPITKTSQGRETQYF.

The table lists this clonotype with many counts. This chain connects TRBV30 to TRBJ2-2, with D unclear. The V end lost 3 bases, the J end lost 4 bases, and 3 bases lay between the germline ends. The CDR3 extends over 11 amino acids. The V gene's germline CDR1 is GTSNPN and CDR2 SVGIG (reference sequence). The CDR3 region is CAWRTTGELFF. In DNA form, the CDR3 reads TGTGCCTGGAGGACCACCGGGGAGCTGTTTTTT.